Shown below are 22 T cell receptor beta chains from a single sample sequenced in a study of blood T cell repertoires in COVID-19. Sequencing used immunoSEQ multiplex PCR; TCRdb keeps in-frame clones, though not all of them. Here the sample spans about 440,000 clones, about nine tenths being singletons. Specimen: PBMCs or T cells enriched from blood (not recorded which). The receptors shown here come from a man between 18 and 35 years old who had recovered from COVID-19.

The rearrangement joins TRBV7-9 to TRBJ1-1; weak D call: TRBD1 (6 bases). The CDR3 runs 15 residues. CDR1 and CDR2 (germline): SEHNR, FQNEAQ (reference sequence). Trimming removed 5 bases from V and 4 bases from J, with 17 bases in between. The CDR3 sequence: CASSPLGGAGTEAFF. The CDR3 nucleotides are TGTGCCAGCAGCCCCTTAGGGGGGGCTGGCACTGAAGCTTTCTTT.

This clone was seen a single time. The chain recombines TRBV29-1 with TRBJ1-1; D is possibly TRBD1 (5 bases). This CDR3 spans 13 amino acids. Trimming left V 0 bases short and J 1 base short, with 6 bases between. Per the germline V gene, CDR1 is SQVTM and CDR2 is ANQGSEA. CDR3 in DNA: TGCAGCGTTGAAGAGGGGGGGAACACTGAAGCTTTCTTT. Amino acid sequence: CSVEEGGNTEAFF.

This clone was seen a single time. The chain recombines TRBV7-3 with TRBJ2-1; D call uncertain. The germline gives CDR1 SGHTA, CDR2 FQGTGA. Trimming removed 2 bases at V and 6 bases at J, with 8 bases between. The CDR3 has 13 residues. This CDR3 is CASSLGPSNEQFF. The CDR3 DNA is TGTGCCAGCAGCTTAGGGCCGAGCAATGAGCAGTTCTTC.

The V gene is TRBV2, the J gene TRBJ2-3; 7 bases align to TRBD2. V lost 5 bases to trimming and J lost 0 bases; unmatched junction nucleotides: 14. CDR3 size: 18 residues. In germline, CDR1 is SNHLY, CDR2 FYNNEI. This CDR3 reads CASSTSGEIDASTDTQYF. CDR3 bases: TGTGCCAGCAGTACCAGCGGGGAGATTGATGCTAGCACAGATACGCAGTATTTT.

This chain's CDR3 is CASRGLRSTEAFF. CDR3 nucleotides: TGTGCCAGCCGGGGACTAAGGAGCACTGAAGCTTTCTTT. The chain uses TRBV6-5 and TRBJ1-1, with D maybe TRBD1 (5 bases). The CDR3 covers 13 residues. V gave up 8 bases and J gave up 4 bases, with 14 bases separating them. Germline V CDR1 and CDR2: MNHEY, SVGAGI.

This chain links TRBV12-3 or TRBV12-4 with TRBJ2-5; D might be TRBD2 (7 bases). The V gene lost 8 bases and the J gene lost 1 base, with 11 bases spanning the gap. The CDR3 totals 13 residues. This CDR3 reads CASSGGLQETQYF. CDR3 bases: TGTGCCAGCTCGGGGGGCCTCCAAGAGACCCAGTACTTC.

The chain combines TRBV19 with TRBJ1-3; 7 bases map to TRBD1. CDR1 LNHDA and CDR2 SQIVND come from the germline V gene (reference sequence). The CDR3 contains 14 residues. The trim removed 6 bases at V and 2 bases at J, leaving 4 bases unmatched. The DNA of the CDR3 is TGTGCCAGTAGGGACGACAGGGCTGGAAACACCATATATTTT. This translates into CASRDDRAGNTIYF. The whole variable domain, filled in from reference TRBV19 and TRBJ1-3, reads DGGITQSPKYLFRKEGQNVTLSCEQNLNHDAMYWYRQDPGQGLRLIYYSQIVNDFQKGDIAEGYSVSREKKESFPLTVTSAQKNPTAFYLCASRDDRAGNTIYFGEGSWLTVV.

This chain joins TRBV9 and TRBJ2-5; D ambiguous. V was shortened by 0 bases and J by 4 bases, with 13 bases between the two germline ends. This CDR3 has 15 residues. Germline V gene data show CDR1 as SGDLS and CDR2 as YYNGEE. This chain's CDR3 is CASSVGPEARETQYF. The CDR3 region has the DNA TGTGCCAGCAGCGTAGGGCCCGAGGCCCGAGAGACCCAGTACTTC.

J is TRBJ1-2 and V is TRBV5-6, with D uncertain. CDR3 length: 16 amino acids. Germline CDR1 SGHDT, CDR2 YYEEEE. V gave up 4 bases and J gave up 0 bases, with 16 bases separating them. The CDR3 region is CASSNPAHGANYGYTF. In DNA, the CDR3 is TGTGCCAGCAGCAACCCCGCCCACGGGGCTAACTATGGCTACACCTTC.

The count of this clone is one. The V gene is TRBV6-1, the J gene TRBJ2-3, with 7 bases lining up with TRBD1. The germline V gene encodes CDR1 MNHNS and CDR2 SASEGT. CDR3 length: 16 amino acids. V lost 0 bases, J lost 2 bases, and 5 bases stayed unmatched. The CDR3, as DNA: TGTGCCAGCAGTGAAGCCCCGGGACAGCCCACAGATACGCAGTATTTT. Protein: CASSEAPGQPTDTQYF.

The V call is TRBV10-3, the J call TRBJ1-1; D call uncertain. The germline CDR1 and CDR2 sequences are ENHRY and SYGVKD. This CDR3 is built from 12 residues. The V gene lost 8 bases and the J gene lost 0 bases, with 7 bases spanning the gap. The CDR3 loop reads CAIRSVNTEAFF. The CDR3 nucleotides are TGTGCCATCCGCAGTGTGAACACTGAAGCTTTCTTT.

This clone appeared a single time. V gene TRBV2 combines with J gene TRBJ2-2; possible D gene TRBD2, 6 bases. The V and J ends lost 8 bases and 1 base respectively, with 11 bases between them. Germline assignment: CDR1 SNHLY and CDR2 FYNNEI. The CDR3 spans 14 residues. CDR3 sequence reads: CASSGTQNTGELFF. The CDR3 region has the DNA TGTGCCAGCTCGGGGACTCAGAACACCGGGGAGCTGTTTTTT.

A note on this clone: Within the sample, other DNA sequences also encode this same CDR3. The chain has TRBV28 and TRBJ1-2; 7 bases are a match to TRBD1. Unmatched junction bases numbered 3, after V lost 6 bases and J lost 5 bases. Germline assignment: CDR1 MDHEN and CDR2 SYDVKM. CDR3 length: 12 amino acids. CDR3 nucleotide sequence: TGTGCCAGCAGCCGACAGGGATATGGCTACACCTTC. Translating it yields CASSRQGYGYTF.

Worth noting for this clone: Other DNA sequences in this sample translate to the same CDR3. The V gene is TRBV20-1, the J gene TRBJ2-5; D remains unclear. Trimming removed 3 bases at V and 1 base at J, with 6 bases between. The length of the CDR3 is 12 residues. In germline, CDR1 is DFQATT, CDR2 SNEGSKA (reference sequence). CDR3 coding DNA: TGCAGTGCTAGTCCTAGCCAAGAGACCCAGTACTTC. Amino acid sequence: CSASPSQETQYF.

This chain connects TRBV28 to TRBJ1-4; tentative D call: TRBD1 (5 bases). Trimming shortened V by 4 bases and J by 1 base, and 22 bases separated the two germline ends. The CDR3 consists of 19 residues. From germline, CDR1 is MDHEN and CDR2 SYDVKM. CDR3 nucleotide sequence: TGTGCCAGCAGTTGGGGTGGGGCAGGGACTGGGGGAACTAATGAAAAACTGTTTTTT. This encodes CASSWGGAGTGGTNEKLFF.

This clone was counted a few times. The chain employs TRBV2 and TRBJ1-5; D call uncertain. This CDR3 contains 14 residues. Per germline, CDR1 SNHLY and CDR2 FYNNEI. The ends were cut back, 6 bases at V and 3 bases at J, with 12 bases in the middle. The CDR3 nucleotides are TGTGCCAGCAGGGGAGAATCCAACAATCAGCCCCAGCATTTT. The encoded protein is CASRGESNNQPQHF.

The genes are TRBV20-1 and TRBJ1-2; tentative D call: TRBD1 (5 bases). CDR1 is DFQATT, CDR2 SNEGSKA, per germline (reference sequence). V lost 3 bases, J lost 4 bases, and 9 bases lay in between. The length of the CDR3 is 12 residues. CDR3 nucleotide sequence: TGCAGTGCTAGTAGTCAGGGCTATGGCTACACCTTC. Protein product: CSASSQGYGYTF.

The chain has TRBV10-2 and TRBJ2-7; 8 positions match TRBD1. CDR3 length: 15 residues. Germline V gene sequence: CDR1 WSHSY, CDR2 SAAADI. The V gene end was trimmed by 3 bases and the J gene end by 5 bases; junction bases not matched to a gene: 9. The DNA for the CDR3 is TGCGCCAGCAGTGACCGGGACAGGCTTTCCCACGAGCAGTACTTC. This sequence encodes CASSDRDRLSHEQYF.

The CDR3 DNA is TGTGCCAGCAGTTACTCGAGTCGGGGGGCCTACACTGAAGCTTTCTTT. This translates into CASSYSSRGAYTEAFF. The rearrangement uses TRBV6-5 and TRBJ1-1; D may be TRBD1 (6 bases). CDR3 size: 16 residues. With 0 bases removed from V and 3 bases from J, the gap between germline ends came to 14 bases. In germline, CDR1 is MNHEY, CDR2 SVGAGI.

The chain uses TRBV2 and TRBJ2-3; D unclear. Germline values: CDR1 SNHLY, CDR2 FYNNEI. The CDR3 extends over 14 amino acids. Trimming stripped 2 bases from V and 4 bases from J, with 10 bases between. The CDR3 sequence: CASSEKSNSDTQYF. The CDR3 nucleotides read TGTGCCAGCAGTGAAAAGAGTAACTCAGATACGCAGTATTTT.

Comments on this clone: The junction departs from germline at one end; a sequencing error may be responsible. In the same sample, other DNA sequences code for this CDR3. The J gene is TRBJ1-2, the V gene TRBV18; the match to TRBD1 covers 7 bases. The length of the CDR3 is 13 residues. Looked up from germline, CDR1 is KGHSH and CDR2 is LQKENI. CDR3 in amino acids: CASSPQGNYGYTF. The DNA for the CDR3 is TGTGCCAGCTCCCCACAGGGGAACTATGGCTACACCTTC.

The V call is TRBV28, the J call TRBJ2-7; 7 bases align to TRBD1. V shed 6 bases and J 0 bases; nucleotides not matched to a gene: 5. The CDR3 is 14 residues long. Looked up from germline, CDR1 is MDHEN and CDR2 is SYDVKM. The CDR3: CASSETGYSYEQYF. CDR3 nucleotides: TGTGCCAGCAGCGAGACAGGGTACTCCTACGAGCAGTACTTC.